The 16 T cell receptor beta chains presented below share a single source sample, sequenced in a study of T-cell memory formation after mild COVID-19. Via MiXCR, TCRdb re-called the 5' RACE reads, giving one row per CDR3 protein. The table lists approximately 180,000 distinct CDR3 sequences, roughly 17% of them singletons, with approximately 2.2% in the top ten. The sequenced material came from PBMCs or a T cell subset sorted from them (not recorded which). The origin of the receptors is an adult woman who had mild COVID-19 (a few samples of this study predate the infection). Cell type and time point are not known.

This clonotype has ten or more counts. This chain connects TRBV5-1 to TRBJ2-7; 8 bases are a match to TRBD2. CDR1 and CDR2 (germline): SGHRS, YFSETQ. V dropped 0 bases and J dropped 2; count of bases not matched to a gene: 1. This CDR3 has 14 amino acids. The CDR3 reads CASSLAAGAYEQYF. As DNA, the CDR3 is TGCGCCAGCAGCTTGGCAGCGGGGGCCTACGAGCAGTACTTC.

This chain joins TRBV18 and TRBJ1-2; D uncertain. Germline V gene lookup returns CDR1 KGHSH and CDR2 LQKENI. CDR3 length: 12 amino acids. V gave up 5 bases and J gave up 2 bases, with 6 bases separating them. The CDR3 DNA reads TGTGCCAGCTCAGCCAACAACTATGGCTACACCTTC. This codes for CASSANNYGYTF.

This clonotype was counted between two and nine times. The rearrangement uses TRBV25-1 and TRBJ1-1, with 8 bases aligning to TRBD1. The CDR3 loop spans 14 amino acids. The V gene end was trimmed by 3 bases and the J gene end by 1 base; junction bases not matched to a gene: 1. The germline CDR1 and CDR2 sequences are MGHDK and SYGVNS. In DNA, the CDR3 is TGTGCCAGCAGTGACAGGGGGCCGAACACTGAAGCTTTCTTT. This sequence encodes CASSDRGPNTEAFF.

The table lists this clonotype with a few counts. The chain employs TRBV6-2 or TRBV6-3 and TRBJ2-3, with TRBD1 matching over 7 bases. The V segment lost 5 bases and the J segment 0 bases; nucleotides outside the gene matches: 5. There are 15 residues in the CDR3. Looked up from germline, CDR1 is MNHEY and CDR2 is SVGEGT. CDR3 residues: CASSRQGISTDTQYF. The CDR3 nucleotides are TGTGCCAGCAGTCGACAGGGAATTAGCACAGATACGCAGTATTTT.

This clonotype was counted many times. V is TRBV20-1 and J is TRBJ2-1; perhaps TRBD2 as D (5 bases). CDR3 size: 14 residues. V was clipped by 1 base and J by 4 bases, with 11 bases between them. Per the germline V gene, CDR1 is DFQATT and CDR2 is SNEGSKA (reference sequence). The CDR3 nucleotides are TGCAGTGCTAGAGGTTCCGGGGTGTACAATGAGCAGTTCTTC. This sequence encodes CSARGSGVYNEQFF.

This clonotype was counted only a few times. The J gene is TRBJ2-7, the V gene TRBV2, with unresolved D. Looked up from germline, CDR1 is SNHLY and CDR2 is FYNNEI. This CDR3 comprises 11 residues. Trimming stripped 2 bases from V and 4 bases from J, with 3 bases between. In DNA, the CDR3 is TGTGCCAGCAGTGAACAGTACGAGCAGTACTTC. It encodes CASSEQYEQYF.

This clonotype showed up just a few times. CDR3 sequence: CAISEQGGGSSYEQYF. Here the CDR3 DNA reads TGTGCCATCAGTGAGCAGGGAGGCGGTAGCTCCTACGAGCAGTACTTC. This rearrangement joins TRBV10-3 to TRBJ2-7; D perhaps matches TRBD2 (6 bases). CDR3 length equals 16 residues. The germline V gene has CDR1 ENHRY and CDR2 SYGVKD. Trimming shortened V by 2 bases and J by 0 bases, and 14 bases separated the two germline ends.

The gene calls are TRBV6-5 and TRBJ2-7; 11 bases line up with TRBD1. The V gene's germline CDR1 is MNHEY and CDR2 SVGAGI. The trim removed 6 bases at V and 2 bases at J, leaving 3 bases unmatched. This CDR3 region has 14 residues. CDR3 nucleotide sequence: TGTGCCAGCAGGGGGACAGGGGGACCCTACGAGCAGTACTTC. Protein: CASRGTGGPYEQYF.

The chain links TRBV12-3 or TRBV12-4 to TRBJ2-1; weak D call: TRBD2 (7 bases). The ends were cut back, 0 bases at V and 9 bases at J, with 12 bases in the middle. The CDR3 runs to 14 residues. CDR3 bases: TGTGCCAGCAGTTTAGCGGGGGGGCCGGGTGAGCAGTTCTTC. Its translation is CASSLAGGPGEQFF.

In its sample, this clonotype was seen a few times. The chain has TRBV4-1 and TRBJ2-1, with 7 bases lining up with TRBD2. With V trimmed by 3 bases and J by 6 bases, 11 bases remained unmatched. This CDR3 spans 16 amino acids. CDR1 and CDR2 from the germline V gene are MGHRA and YSYEKL. The CDR3 region is CASSHPAGGRGNEQFF. The CDR3 bases are TGCGCCAGCAGCCACCCAGCTGGGGGGAGGGGCAATGAGCAGTTCTTC.

The chain is built from TRBV6-2 or TRBV6-3 and TRBJ1-2, with D maybe TRBD1 (6 bases). The CDR3 consists of 14 residues. Germline V gene data show CDR1 as MNHEY and CDR2 as SVGEGT. The ends were cut back, 5 bases at V and 0 bases at J, with 10 bases in the middle. Written as DNA, the CDR3 is TGTGCCAGCAGTAGGACAGATCCTAACTATGGCTACACCTTC. It yields the protein CASSRTDPNYGYTF.

This clonotype was counted ten times or more. The V call is TRBV4-1, the J call TRBJ2-7, with D possibly matching TRBD1 (6 bases). Germline V lookup: CDR1 MGHRA, CDR2 YSYEKL. Trimming left V 0 bases short and J 4 bases short, with 7 bases between. This CDR3 comprises 13 residues. DNA for the CDR3: TGCGCCAGCAGCCAAGATAGGGGGTACGAGCAGTACTTC. As protein: CASSQDRGYEQYF.

The sample holds a few counts of this clonotype. This rearrangement joins TRBV4-1 to TRBJ2-7; a weak D match, TRBD2 (5 bases). V lost 4 bases and J lost 0, with 7 bases in between. This CDR3 comprises 13 residues. The V gene's germline CDR1 is MGHRA and CDR2 YSYEKL. CDR3 coding DNA: TGCGCCAGCAGCCTAGAGGGCTCCTACGAGCAGTACTTC. Protein sequence: CASSLEGSYEQYF.

The chain combines TRBV24-1 with TRBJ2-3, with D perhaps TRBD2 (5 bases). V lost 3 bases and J 2 bases, leaving 11 bases between the germline ends. Germline V gene sequence: CDR1 KGHDR, CDR2 SFDVKD. The CDR3 runs to 15 residues. The CDR3 DNA follows: TGTGCCACCAGTGATCGGTTAGCGTCCACAGATACGCAGTATTTT. This sequence encodes CATSDRLASTDTQYF.

In its sample, this clonotype was seen a few times. The CDR3 is CASSSLARGVLDEQFF. CDR3 nucleotide sequence: TGTGCCAGCAGCTCCCTCGCTAGGGGGGTCCTCGATGAGCAGTTCTTC. The V gene is TRBV7-6, the J gene TRBJ2-1; D assignment may be TRBD1 or TRBD2 (6 bases each). The CDR3 length is 16 residues. V dropped 4 bases and J dropped 8 bases, with 21 bases sitting between them. Looked up from germline, CDR1 is SGHVS and CDR2 is FNYEAQ.

The sample holds many counts of this clonotype. The V call is TRBV5-1, the J call TRBJ2-2; the match to TRBD2 covers 9 bases. This CDR3 has 15 residues. Losses at the gene ends were 3 bases for V and 5 bases for J; bases not matched to a gene: 5. CDR1 SGHRS and CDR2 YFSETQ come from the germline V gene. CDR3: CASSSASGMTGELFF. The CDR3 coding sequence is TGCGCCAGCAGCTCTGCTAGCGGGATGACCGGGGAGCTGTTTTTT.